This T cell receptor beta chain was obtained from a study of T cell responses to AZD1222 COVID-19 vaccine. General study points: Receipt of two AZD1222 doses was followed by a rise in Spike-specific TCR breadth and depth. Spike as a whole was targeted by vaccine-associated CD4 TCRs, dominant at 160-218 and 743-854. In a largely white British group with more females than males, clonal diversity was possibly underestimated. Among those given AZD1222, only five or six were seropositive at baseline.

The germline gives CDR1 SNHLY, CDR2 FYNNEI. This CDR3 contains 16 residues. The ends lost 3 bases at V and 1 base at J; junction bases unmatched: 5. As for this clone: No antigen is known for it. This specimen includes other DNA sequences encoding the same CDR3.

Generated by immunoSEQ multiplex PCR, the TCRdb table keeps only in-frame clones and is missing some. The sample includes about 100,000 clones, around 87% of them seen just once. The starting material was peripheral blood, obtained on day 0 of MenACWY control vaccination. The clonotype comes from an adult in good health. This chain uses TRBV2 with TRBJ2-2, with 7 bases fitting TRBD1. CDR3 sequence reads: CASSDGRQGNTGELFF. CDR3 nucleotide sequence: TGTGCCAGCAGTGACGGGCGACAGGGGAACACCGGGGAGCTGTTTTTT.